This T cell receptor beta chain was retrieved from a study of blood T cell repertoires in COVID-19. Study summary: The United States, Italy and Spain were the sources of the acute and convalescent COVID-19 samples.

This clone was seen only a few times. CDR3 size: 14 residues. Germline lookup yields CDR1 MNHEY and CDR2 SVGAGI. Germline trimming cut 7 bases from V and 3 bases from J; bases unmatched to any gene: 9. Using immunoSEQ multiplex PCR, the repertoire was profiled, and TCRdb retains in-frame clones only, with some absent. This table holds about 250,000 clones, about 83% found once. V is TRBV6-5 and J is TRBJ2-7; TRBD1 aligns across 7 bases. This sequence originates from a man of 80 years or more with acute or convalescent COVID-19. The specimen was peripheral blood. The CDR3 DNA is TGTGCCAGCACCCCGGGACAGTCTATCTACGAGCAGTACTTC. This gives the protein CASTPGQSIYEQYF.